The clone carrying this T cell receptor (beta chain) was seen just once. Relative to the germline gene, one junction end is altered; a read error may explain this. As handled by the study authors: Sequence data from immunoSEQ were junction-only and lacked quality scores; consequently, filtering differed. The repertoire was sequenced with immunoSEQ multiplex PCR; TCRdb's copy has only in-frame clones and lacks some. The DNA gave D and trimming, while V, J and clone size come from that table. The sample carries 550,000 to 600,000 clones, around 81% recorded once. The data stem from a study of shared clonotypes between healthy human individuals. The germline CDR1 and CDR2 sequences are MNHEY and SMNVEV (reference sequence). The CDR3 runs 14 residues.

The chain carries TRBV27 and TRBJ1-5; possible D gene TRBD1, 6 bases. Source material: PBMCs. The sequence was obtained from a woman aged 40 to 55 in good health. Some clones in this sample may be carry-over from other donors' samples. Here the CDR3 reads CASRPQGSHQPQHF. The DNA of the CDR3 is TGTGCCAGCAGGCCACAGGGTAGCCATCAGCCCCAGCATTTT.